A single sample gave rise to the 6 T cell receptor beta chains below, sequenced in a study of OX40 agonist ivuxolimab in advanced cancers. Clones were sequenced by immunoSEQ multiplex PCR, and TCRdb holds only the in-frame ones, with some missing. The sample carries fewer than 85,000 clones, 85% to 95% recorded once. The sequencing here drew on CD4+ or CD8+ T cells sorted from blood, taken in a trial of the OX40 agonist ivuxolimab. These TCRs come from an adult with an advanced solid tumor such as melanoma, head and neck, liver or kidney cancer.

This chain links TRBV4-1 with TRBJ2-7; D uncertain. Germline assignment: CDR1 MGHRA and CDR2 YSYEKL. Deletions cut 0 bases from V and 4 bases from J, with 16 bases between. CDR3 size: 16 residues. The CDR3 sequence is CASSQELPQGTYEQYF. CDR3 sequence (DNA): TGCGCCAGCAGCCAAGAGTTACCGCAAGGTACTTACGAGCAGTACTTC.

The J gene is TRBJ2-3, the V gene TRBV7-9; TRBD2 aligns across 9 bases. Per the germline V gene, CDR1 is SEHNR and CDR2 is FQNEAQ (reference sequence). This CDR3 region has 16 residues. J gave up 1 base and V 3 bases, and 5 bases lay outside the gene matches. The chain's CDR3 is CASSFGTSKRTDTQYF. The CDR3 DNA sequence: TGTGCCAGCAGCTTCGGGACTAGCAAACGCACAGATACGCAGTATTTT.

This clone is a singleton in its sample. The V and J genes are TRBV5-6 and TRBJ2-1; TRBD2 aligns across 12 bases. V shed 4 bases, J shed 9 bases, and the junction held 5 bases outside the gene matches. Germline CDR1 is SGHDT and CDR2 is YYEEEE. The CDR3 loop spans 14 amino acids. CDR3 DNA sequence: TGTGCCAGCAGCCCACGACTAGCGGGAGTTGAGCAGTTCTTC. This codes for CASSPRLAGVEQFF.

The rearrangement joins TRBV6-1 to TRBJ2-6; D is undetermined. The V and J ends lost 5 bases and 4 bases respectively, with 9 bases between them. CDR1 MNHNS and CDR2 SASEGT come from the germline V gene. The length of the CDR3 is 14 residues. The CDR3 spells CASSQTAGANVLTF. CDR3 coding DNA: TGTGCCAGCAGTCAGACGGCAGGGGCCAACGTCCTGACTTTC.

V gene TRBV7-6 combines with J gene TRBJ2-1; D is ambiguous. Germline values: CDR1 SGHVS, CDR2 FNYEAQ. The V and J ends lost 1 base and 8 bases respectively, with 15 bases between them. The CDR3 loop spans 15 amino acids. The CDR3 sequence: CASSLGPGPAHEQFF. DNA for the CDR3: TGTGCCAGCAGCTTAGGCCCGGGCCCAGCCCATGAGCAGTTCTTC.

The chain carries TRBV28 and TRBJ1-2; D remains unclear. V was cut by 3 bases and J by 4 bases, with 6 bases left in between. Per germline, CDR1 MDHEN and CDR2 SYDVKM. This CDR3 spans 12 amino acids. DNA of the CDR3: TGTGCCAGCAGTTTGGGAGTCTATGGCTACACCTTC. This translates into CASSLGVYGYTF.